This record looks at one TCR beta chain sequence and its context. The CDR3 has 15 residues. CDR1 and CDR2 (germline): SNHLY, FYNNEI. Trimming cost V 2 bases and J 2 bases; bases outside gene matches: 3. The record originates from a study of T cell changes during pregnancy in multiple sclerosis. Using immunoSEQ multiplex PCR, the repertoire was profiled, and TCRdb retains in-frame clones only, with some absent. The table lists around 42,000 clones, approximately 89% of them singletons. The receptor was isolated from a female donor in good health, enrolled as a control in a pregnancy study. The chain combines TRBV2 with TRBJ2-7; 10 bases fit TRBD2. The sample consisted of peripheral blood, taken in the first trimester of pregnancy. The DNA of the CDR3 is TGTGCCAGCAGTGAAATAGCGGGGGGCCCCTACGAGCAGTACTTC. It specifies CASSEIAGGPYEQYF.